A single sample gave rise to the 25 T cell receptor beta chains below, sequenced in a study of CD8 T cells in ankylosing spondylitis. TCRdb fed the 5' RACE reads into MiXCR, producing one record per CDR3 protein. The sample has fewer than 200,000 distinct CDR3 sequences; around a sixth are singletons. Material: blood, either unsorted or a sorted T cell fraction (not recorded which). These receptor sequences come from a male donor aged 5-30 years with ankylosing spondylitis or in good health (not recorded which).

The V and J genes are TRBV5-1 and TRBJ2-3; D possibly corresponds to TRBD1 (7 bases). CDR3 length equals 15 residues. Per the germline V gene, CDR1 is SGHRS and CDR2 is YFSETQ. Trimming cost V 0 bases and J 5 bases, with 13 bases left between them. The DNA for the CDR3 is TGCGCCAGCAGCTTGGGACAGGGAGGTGGAGATACGCAGTATTTT. It translates to CASSLGQGGGDTQYF.

The CDR3 sequence is CASSPRQGWGETQYF. The CDR3 DNA reads TGTGCCAGCAGCCCACGACAGGGTTGGGGGGAGACCCAGTACTTC. The chain combines TRBV7-6 with TRBJ2-5; 7 positions agree with TRBD1. Germline V gene data show CDR1 as SGHVS and CDR2 as FNYEAQ. The CDR3 is 15 residues long. V shed 5 bases and J 5 bases; nucleotides not matched to a gene: 11.

This clonotype was observed a few times. The rearrangement uses TRBV20-1 and TRBJ2-1; 10 nucleotides agree with TRBD2. CDR1 and CDR2 from the germline V gene are DFQATT and SNEGSKA (reference sequence). CDR3 length: 13 amino acids. V lost 7 bases to trimming and J lost 3 bases; unmatched junction nucleotides: 3. DNA for the CDR3: TGCAGTGAACGACTAGCGGGCTACAATGAGCAGTTCTTC. Its translation is CSERLAGYNEQFF.

Many counts were recorded for this clonotype. The rearrangement joins TRBV6-5 to TRBJ1-5; no firm D call. This CDR3 contains 14 residues. In germline, CDR1 is MNHEY, CDR2 SVGAGI. Deletions cut 5 bases from V and 8 bases from J, with 16 bases between. CDR3 loop: CASSPREGIKPQHF. The CDR3 bases are TGTGCCAGCAGTCCCCGGGAGGGAATTAAGCCCCAGCATTTT.

This chain uses TRBV19 with TRBJ2-1, with TRBD2 matching over 9 bases. The ends lost 3 bases at V and 7 bases at J; junction bases unmatched: 10. CDR1 and CDR2 from the germline V gene are LNHDA and SQIVND (reference sequence). This CDR3 is 16 amino acids long. The CDR3, as DNA: TGTGCCAGTAGTATGAAGGGCGGGAGGGCCGTAAATGAGCAGTTCTTC. This encodes CASSMKGGRAVNEQFF.

Many counts were recorded for this clonotype. The chain employs TRBV9 and TRBJ2-6; D tentatively fits TRBD1 or TRBD2 (6 bases each). The germline CDR1 and CDR2 sequences are SGDLS and YYNGEE. V was pared by 6 bases and J by 0 bases, with 19 bases between. This CDR3 is built from 18 residues. CDR3 coding DNA: TGTGCCAGCACCCTAAGAGGGGGGCAGAGCTCTGGGGCCAACGTCCTGACTTTC. Amino acid sequence: CASTLRGGQSSGANVLTF.

Many counts were recorded for this clonotype. The J gene is TRBJ2-7, the V gene TRBV10-3, with D tentatively TRBD1 (6 bases). Trimming took off 5 bases at V and 12 bases at J, with 17 bases between the two ends. This CDR3 has 12 residues. Germline V gives CDR1 ENHRY, CDR2 SYGVKD. The CDR3 DNA reads as TGTGCCATCAGTCCAGGACAGAAACGGCTGTACTTC. It codes for CAISPGQKRLYF.

The table lists this clonotype with many counts. The V gene is TRBV7-8, the J gene TRBJ2-7, with D perhaps matching TRBD1 (8 bases). This CDR3 has 14 residues. V was cut by 5 bases and J by 4 bases, with 15 bases left in between. Germline-derived CDR1 and CDR2 are SGHVS and FQNEAQ. CDR3: CASSPGGQEYEQYV. The CDR3, as DNA: TGTGCCAGCAGCCCGGGGGGACAGGAATACGAGCAGTACGTC.

This clonotype was recorded many times. The rearrangement uses TRBV5-1 and TRBJ2-7; 7 bases are shared with TRBD1. The CDR3 is 14 amino acids. The V and J ends lost 2 bases and 2 bases, in that order; junction bases with no gene match: 4. CDR1 and CDR2 from the germline V gene are SGHRS and YFSETQ. Here the CDR3 reads CASSFSGTAYEQYF. The CDR3 coding sequence is TGCGCCAGCAGCTTTTCCGGGACAGCCTACGAGCAGTACTTC.

This clonotype was picked up many times. The gene calls are TRBV5-1 and TRBJ1-2; D uncertain. The germline gives CDR1 SGHRS, CDR2 YFSETQ. V lost 4 bases and J 0 bases, leaving 13 bases between the germline ends. The CDR3 extends over 15 amino acids. The CDR3 nucleotides are TGCGCCAGCAGCCACAACAGTGGTTCTAACTATGGCTACACCTTC. Its protein product is CASSHNSGSNYGYTF.

This clonotype was seen repeatedly, ten times or more. The chain links TRBV15 to TRBJ2-1; D possibly corresponds to TRBD2 (5 bases). The V gene's germline CDR1 is LNHNV and CDR2 YYDKDF (reference sequence). V lost 0 bases and J lost 5, with 11 bases in between. This CDR3 is 15 amino acids long. CDR3 nucleotides: TGTGCCACCAGCAGAGATATCCGCGGGCACAATGAGCAGTTCTTC. It specifies CATSRDIRGHNEQFF.

This clonotype was detected many times. This rearrangement joins TRBV6-6 to TRBJ1-3; D ambiguous. Germline-derived CDR1 and CDR2 are MNHNY and SVGAGI (reference sequence). The CDR3 spans 12 residues. Trimming cost V 6 bases and J 4 bases, with 7 bases left between them. CDR3 region: CASSPAGNTIYF. The CDR3 nucleotides read TGTGCCAGCAGCCCCGCGGGAAACACCATATATTTT.

The chain is built from TRBV5-4 and TRBJ2-1; the D is unclear. Germline CDR1 SGHNT, CDR2 YYREEE (reference sequence). Trimming took 0 bases from V and 2 from J, leaving 12 bases between them. CDR3 length: 16 residues. Here the CDR3 reads CASSLGVAAPYNEQFF. The CDR3 DNA reads TGTGCCAGCAGCTTGGGAGTGGCGGCCCCCTACAATGAGCAGTTCTTC. Complete variable domain (other parts from reference TRBV5-4 and TRBJ2-1): ETGVTQSPTHLIKTRGQQVTLRCSSQSGHNTVSWYQQALGQGPQFIFQYYREEENGRGNFPPRFSGLQFPNYSSELNVNALELDDSALYLCASSLGVAAPYNEQFFGPGTRLTVL.

This clonotype was seen repeatedly, ten times or more. V is TRBV10-3 and J is TRBJ2-3; D uncertain. The germline V gene has CDR1 ENHRY and CDR2 SYGVKD. The CDR3 consists of 10 residues. V was pared by 10 bases and J by 9 bases, with 11 bases between. The DNA for the CDR3 is TGTGCCACAGCCGATGAGACGCAGTATTTT. Translated, it gives CATADETQYF.

In its sample, this clonotype was seen a few times. The rearrangement joins TRBV12-2 to TRBJ2-7; the DNA was not compared with TRBD1, the D call given in the table. TRBV12-2 is shown as a pseudogene. CDR3 length: 13 residues. The CDR3 region has the DNA TGTGCAAGTCGCTTAGCGAGACAGCACGAGCAGTACTTC. Translation: CASRLARQHEQYF.

In this sample, this clonotype turned up many times. CDR3 loop: CASSLKGSGLDQYEQFF. CDR3 nucleotides: TGTGCCAGCAGCTTAAAGGGATCGGGACTAGATCAGTATGAGCAGTTCTTC. This chain uses TRBV7-2 with TRBJ2-1, with 8 bases identical to TRBD2. This CDR3 spans 17 amino acids. V gave up 2 bases and J gave up 8 bases; unmatched junction bases: 14. CDR1 and CDR2 (germline): SGHTA, FQGNSA.

This clonotype was detected many times. This chain uses TRBV19 with TRBJ2-3; D not resolved. The CDR3 sequence is 15 residues long. V was trimmed by 0 bases and J by 2 bases, leaving 9 bases between them. Germline loops: CDR1 LNHDA, CDR2 SQIVND (reference sequence). The CDR3 sequence is CASSIDGVFTDTQYF. The CDR3 DNA is TGTGCCAGTAGTATAGATGGAGTGTTCACAGATACGCAGTATTTT. The full variable domain, completed using reference TRBV19 and TRBJ2-3, is DGGITQSPKYLFRKEGQNVTLSCEQNLNHDAMYWYRQDPGQGLRLIYYSQIVNDFQKGDIAEGYSVSREKKESFPLTVTSAQKNPTAFYLCASSIDGVFTDTQYFGPGTRLTVL.

This clonotype was recorded at least ten times. The chain links TRBV10-3 to TRBJ2-3; possible D gene TRBD2, 6 bases. The CDR3 sequence is 16 residues long. The V gene lost 10 bases and the J gene lost 4 bases, with 24 bases spanning the gap. The germline gives CDR1 ENHRY, CDR2 SYGVKD. CDR3 in DNA: TGTGCCACGGCGCAATCCGGGGGAGTGAGCGCAGATACGCAGTATTTT. Residues: CATAQSGGVSADTQYF.

The CDR3 sequence: CSGTGSGEQFF. In nucleotides, the CDR3 is TGCAGTGGGACAGGGTCCGGTGAGCAGTTCTTC. V is TRBV20-1 and J is TRBJ2-1, with 8 bases matching TRBD1. V lost 7 bases, J lost 9 bases, and 5 bases stayed unmatched. This CDR3 has 11 amino acids. Germline V lookup: CDR1 DFQATT, CDR2 SNEGSKA (reference sequence).

This clonotype was detected ten times or more. This sequence joins TRBV12-3 or TRBV12-4 and TRBJ2-7; D is undetermined. The V end lost 6 bases, the J end lost 0 bases, and 12 bases lay between the germline ends. The CDR3 is 14 amino acids. CDR3 residues: CASRYSHNSYEQYF. Here the CDR3 DNA reads TGTGCCAGCAGATATTCCCATAACTCCTACGAGCAGTACTTC.

This clonotype was detected ten times or more. The V gene is TRBV5-1, the J gene TRBJ2-2; D remains unclear. Germline CDR1 is SGHRS and CDR2 is YFSETQ. This CDR3 is built from 14 residues. V was shortened by 2 bases and J by 6 bases, with 11 bases between the two germline ends. The CDR3 spells CASSFSTGAGELFF. Here the CDR3 DNA reads TGCGCCAGCAGCTTCTCAACTGGCGCCGGGGAGCTGTTTTTT.

This clonotype was seen ten or more times. The chain combines TRBV6-4 with TRBJ2-3; TRBD2 matches 13 bases. V shed 4 bases and J 4 bases; nucleotides not matched to a gene: 2. This CDR3 region has 15 residues. Germline V CDR1 and CDR2: MRHNA, SNTAGT. The CDR3 protein is CASSVLAGGPDTQYF. As DNA, the CDR3 is TGTGCCAGCAGTGTACTAGCGGGAGGGCCAGATACGCAGTATTTT.

This clonotype was recorded at least ten times. The rearrangement links TRBV15 to TRBJ2-2; 8 bases map to TRBD1. The CDR3 is 15 residues long. Germline V lookup: CDR1 LNHNV, CDR2 YYDKDF (reference sequence). The junction had 13 bases not matched to a gene; V was cut back by 11 bases and J by 5 bases. The CDR3 protein is CALVPQGGPTGELFF. The CDR3 DNA reads as TGTGCCTTAGTCCCACAGGGGGGTCCGACCGGGGAGCTGTTTTTT.

In its sample, this clonotype was seen many times. The rearrangement joins TRBV20-1 to TRBJ2-7; 9 nucleotides agree with TRBD2. The CDR3 runs 13 residues. Losses at the gene ends were 5 bases for V and 2 bases for J; bases not matched to a gene: 4. Germline V gives CDR1 DFQATT, CDR2 SNEGSKA (reference sequence). The CDR3 sequence is CSAGIAGAYEQYV. The DNA of the CDR3 is TGCAGTGCTGGGATAGCGGGAGCCTACGAGCAGTACGTC.

The CDR3 loop is CASSLKRTGTERGEQFF. As DNA, the CDR3 is TGTGCCAGCAGCTTAAAGAGGACAGGGACCGAAAGGGGGGAGCAGTTCTTC. This sequence joins TRBV7-8 and TRBJ2-1; 8 nucleotides align to TRBD1. V was pared by 2 bases and J by 10 bases, with 16 bases of the junction left unmatched. The germline CDR1 and CDR2 sequences are SGHVS and FQNEAQ. CDR3 length: 17 amino acids.